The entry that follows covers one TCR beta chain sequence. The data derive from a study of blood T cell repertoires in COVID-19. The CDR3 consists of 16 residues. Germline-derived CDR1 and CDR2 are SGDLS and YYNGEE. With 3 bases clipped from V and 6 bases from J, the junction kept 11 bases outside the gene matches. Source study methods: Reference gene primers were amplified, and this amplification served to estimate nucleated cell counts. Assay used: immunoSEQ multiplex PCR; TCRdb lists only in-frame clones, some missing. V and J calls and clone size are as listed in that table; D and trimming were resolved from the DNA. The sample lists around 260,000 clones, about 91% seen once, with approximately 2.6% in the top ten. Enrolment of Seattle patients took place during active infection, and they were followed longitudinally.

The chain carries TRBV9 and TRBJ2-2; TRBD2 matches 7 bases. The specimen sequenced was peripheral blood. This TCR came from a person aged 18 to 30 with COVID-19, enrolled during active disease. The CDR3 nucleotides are TGTGCCAGCAGCGAGGGTGGCGGGAGTTTGGCCGGGGAGCTGTTTTTT. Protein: CASSEGGGSLAGELFF. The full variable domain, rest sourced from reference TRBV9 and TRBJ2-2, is DSGVTQTPKHLITATGQRVTLRCSPRSGDLSVYWYQQSLDQGLQFLIQYYNGEERAKGNILERFSAQQFPDLHSELNLSSLELGDSALYFCASSEGGGSLAGELFFGEGSRLTVL.